This T cell receptor beta chain appears in the sequencing data of a study of regulatory T cells in long-lasting Graves disease. J gave up 2 bases and V 3 bases, and 5 bases lay outside the gene matches. The CDR3 runs 15 residues. Germline CDR1 and CDR2: SGHRS and YFSETQ. Building the TCR beta libraries relied on iRepertoire HTBI primers, and CDR3 regions underwent Arm-PCR. One entry per CDR3 protein results from TCRdb running MiXCR on the multiplex PCR reads. The sample lists 360,000 or so distinct CDR3 sequences, roughly 16% seen once, with 20% to 25% in the top ten. The time point is: newly diagnosed GD, antithyroid drugs for less than 3 months. PBMC-extracted RNA yielded the TCR library. The data also belong to a second study, concerning T cells in Graves' hyperthyroidism and ophthalmopathy.

The TCR was taken from a woman younger than 35 with Graves disease. The J gene is TRBJ2-7, the V gene TRBV5-1, with TRBD2 matching over 10 bases. The sequenced sample was peripheral blood mononuclear cells (PBMCs), obtained at new diagnosis, from a patient treated with antithyroid drugs. The CDR3 protein is CASSSGLADPYEQYF. Written as DNA, the CDR3 is TGCGCCAGCAGCTCCGGACTAGCGGACCCCTACGAGCAGTACTTC. Complete variable domain (other parts from reference TRBV5-1 and TRBJ2-7): KAGVTQTPRYLIKTRGQQVTLSCSPISGHRSVSWYQQTPGQGLQFLFEYFSETQRNKGNFPGRFSGRQFSNSRSEMNVSTLELGDSALYLCASSSGLADPYEQYFGPGTRLTVT.